The rows below give T cell receptor beta chains drawn from one sample of a study of T-cell memory formation after mild COVID-19. TCRdb re-called the 5' RACE reads through MiXCR, storing one row per CDR3 protein. The sample yields 560,000 or so distinct CDR3 sequences, around 16% seen once. Sequencing was carried out using PBMCs or a T cell subset sorted from them (not recorded which). The source is an adult woman who had mild COVID-19 (a few samples of this study predate the infection). Cell type and time point are not known. CDR3s include the opening cysteine and the closing phenylalanine or tryptophan. D genes are given only for firm matches. Clone sizes are given selectively: once, few, many, or a class where the clone is expanded.

D gene	J gene	V gene	clone size	CDR3 DNA	CDR3 protein
-	TRBJ2-3	TRBV29-1	-	TGCAGCGACGGCGGGGCGGCCGATACGCAGTATTTT	CSDGGAADTQYF
-	TRBJ2-2	TRBV24-1	-	TGTGCCACCAGTGATTCACAGGGCTACACCGGGGAGCTGTTTTTT	CATSDSQGYTGELFF
-	TRBJ2-1	TRBV12-3/TRBV12-4	few	TGTGCCAGCACTATATGGGGGGAGTTGGACAATGAGCAGTTCTTC	CASTIWGELDNEQFF
TRBD1	TRBJ2-7	TRBV4-2	few	TGTGCCAGCAGCCAAGCGGGACAGGACTACGAGCAGTACTTC	CASSQAGQDYEQYF
-	TRBJ2-3	TRBV7-2	many	TGTGCCAGCAGCTTAGGTTTGGCGGCCACAGATACGCAGTATTTT	CASSLGLAATDTQYF
-	TRBJ2-4	TRBV4-2	-	TGTGCCAGCAGCCAAGAGTGGGACGGAAACATTCAGTACTTC	CASSQEWDGNIQYF
-	TRBJ2-7	TRBV7-9	-	TGTGCCAGCAGCCCTAGCGAGGGACTGAGCTCCTACGAGCAGTACTTC	CASSPSEGLSSYEQYF
TRBD1	TRBJ2-1	TRBV6-2/TRBV6-3	-	TGTGCCAGCACCAACAGGGGACGCTCGATGGGTGAGCAGTTCTTC	CASTNRGRSMGEQFF
-	TRBJ1-5	TRBV6-5	few	TGTGCCAGTGGGGGGGGTGGCAATCAGCCCCAGCATTTT	CASGGGGNQPQHF
TRBD2	TRBJ2-5	TRBV5-1	many	TGCGCCAGCAGCTCCGGGACTAGCGGGGGAAGCGAGACCCAGTACTTC	CASSSGTSGGSETQYF
-	TRBJ1-1	TRBV6-5	few	TGTGCCAGCAGGGGACCCCGAGGGGGGAACACTGAAGCTTTCTTT	CASRGPRGGNTEAFF
TRBD2	TRBJ2-1	TRBV7-9	-	TGTGCCAGCAGCTTACTAGCGGGAGCCAATGAGCAGTTCTTC	CASSLLAGANEQFF
-	TRBJ1-1	TRBV12-3/TRBV12-4	few	TGTGCCAGCAGTTACAGGGTGGTCGTCACTGAAGCTTTCTTT	CASSYRVVVTEAFF
TRBD1	TRBJ1-1	TRBV19	many	TGTGCCAGCCAAACGACAGGGGTGGCTGAAGCTTTCTTT	CASQTTGVAEAFF
-	TRBJ1-1	TRBV12-3/TRBV12-4	-	TGTGCCAGCAGGCCCTTAAAGATGGGGACTGAAGCTTTCTTT	CASRPLKMGTEAFF
-	TRBJ2-1	TRBV24-1	-	TGTGCCACCAGTGACCTCAGGTACAATGAGCAGTTCTTC	CATSDLRYNEQFF
-	TRBJ2-1	TRBV3-1	-	TGTGCCAGCAGCCAAGGGTTTGGGGGGGCATCCTACAATGAGCAGTTCTTC	CASSQGFGGASYNEQFF
-	TRBJ2-2	TRBV4-2	few	TGTGCCAGCAGCTCGGATGGAGGAATTTTCGCCGGGGAGCTGTTTTTT	CASSSDGGIFAGELFF
-	TRBJ2-5	TRBV12-3/TRBV12-4	few	TGTGCCAGCACCAACGAGGCGGGGAACCAAGAGACCCAGTACTTC	CASTNEAGNQETQYF
TRBD2	TRBJ2-3	TRBV7-8	-	TGTGCCAGCAGCTACGAAGGGGCTAGCGGGCGACTGATCACAGATACGCAGTATTTT	CASSYEGASGRLITDTQYF
-	TRBJ2-3	TRBV9	-	TGTGCCAGCAGCTCCAGTCCCGGGGCGGCAGATACGCAGTATTTT	CASSSSPGAADTQYF
-	TRBJ1-5	TRBV12-3/TRBV12-4	-	TGTGCCAGCAGTTTACGTGAGGGCAATCAGCCCCAGCATTTT	CASSLREGNQPQHF
TRBD2	TRBJ2-3	TRBV12-3/TRBV12-4	few	TGTGCCAGCAGTTTCGGCCCTAGCGGGAGAGGGGGTACAGATACGCAGTATTTT	CASSFGPSGRGGTDTQYF
TRBD1	TRBJ1-1	TRBV4-2	many	TGTGCCAGCAGCCAAGATCATACAGGGGCAGGGGCTGAAGCTTTCTTT	CASSQDHTGAGAEAFF
-	TRBJ2-1	TRBV5-1	few	TGCGCCAGCAGCCCCAGGGAGGTCAAGAATGAGCAGTTCTTC	CASSPREVKNEQFF
-	TRBJ2-6	TRBV24-1	-	TGTGCCACCGGGGGATCTGGGGCCAACGTCCTGACTTTC	CATGGSGANVLTF
TRBD1	TRBJ1-6	TRBV18	-	TGTGCCAGCTCACCAATCGGACAGGGAAGTTCACCCCTCCACTTT	CASSPIGQGSSPLHF
-	TRBJ2-3	TRBV20-1	-	TGCAGTGCGAGAACCACAGATGTGGCAGATACGCAGTATTTT	CSARTTDVADTQYF
-	TRBJ2-3	TRBV9	-	TGTGCCAGCAGCGCCCCAGGGGGGTGGTCCACAGATACGCAGTATTTT	CASSAPGGWSTDTQYF
TRBD1	TRBJ1-4	TRBV5-6	-	TGTGCCAGCAGCTTGCCTTACCGGGACAGCACTACTCGACTGTTTTTT	CASSLPYRDSTTRLFF
-	TRBJ2-7	TRBV25-1	-	TGTGCCAGCAGCCCAACCAACTACGAGCAGTACTTC	CASSPTNYEQYF
-	TRBJ1-1	TRBV7-2	few	TGTGCCAGCAGGGAACAGGGCATCGGCACTGAAGCTTTCTTT	CASREQGIGTEAFF
TRBD2	TRBJ2-7	TRBV20-1	few	TGCAGTGCTAGGGGACTAGCGGTCCGCTACGAGCAGTACTTC	CSARGLAVRYEQYF
-	TRBJ2-7	TRBV5-1	many	TGCGCCAGCAGCTTGTTCTCGGCACAGGGTGGCTACGAGCAGTACTTC	CASSLFSAQGGYEQYF
-	TRBJ2-1	TRBV30	-	TGTGCCTGGATGGGGAGCTCCTACAATGAGCAGTTCTTC	CAWMGSSYNEQFF
-	TRBJ1-1	TRBV12-3/TRBV12-4	few	TGTGCCAGCAGTTTAGTGTTGGGGTTCACTGAAGCTTTCTTT	CASSLVLGFTEAFF
-	TRBJ1-4	TRBV9	-	TGTGCCAGCAGCGTACACGCTTACGTGGAGGAACTGTTTTTT	CASSVHAYVEELFF
TRBD2	TRBJ2-5	TRBV11-2	few	TGTGCCAGCAGCTTAAGGGGTAGCGGGGCTCAAGAGACCCAGTACTTC	CASSLRGSGAQETQYF
-	TRBJ2-2	TRBV7-3	once	TGTGCCAGCAGCTTTTCGTTTGGGACCGGGGAGCTGTTTTTT	CASSFSFGTGELFF
TRBD1	TRBJ1-1	TRBV5-6	-	TGTGCCAGCAGTCACCAAGGGGGCAGTAACACTGAAGCTTTCTTT	CASSHQGGSNTEAFF
TRBD1	TRBJ1-2	TRBV6-2/TRBV6-3	-	TGTGCCAGCAGTTACCTCGTCAGGGGGAATGGCTACACCTTC	CASSYLVRGNGYTF
TRBD2	TRBJ2-2	TRBV5-1	few	TGCGCCAGCAGCCCCGGGGGGGGCGGGAGACCGACCGGGGAGCTGTTTTTT	CASSPGGGGRPTGELFF
-	TRBJ2-3	TRBV29-1	-	TGCAGCCTCAAGATAGGTTTTTCCACAGATACGCAGTATTTT	CSLKIGFSTDTQYF
TRBD1	TRBJ2-7	TRBV24-1	few	TGTGCCACCAGTGAGGCGGGACAGGGATTGGTCTACGAGCAGTACTTC	CATSEAGQGLVYEQYF
-	TRBJ1-1	TRBV18	-	TGTGCCAGCTCCCTTCAGGACAGTACGAAAGGCACTGAAGCTTTCTTT	CASSLQDSTKGTEAFF
TRBD1	TRBJ2-5	TRBV7-3	-	TGTGCCAGCAGCCCTTCGGGACAGATCCACGAGACCCAGTACTTC	CASSPSGQIHETQYF
-	TRBJ1-1	TRBV6-6	-	TGTGCCAGCAGTTCGACAGCTGGAAGGACTGAAGCTTTCTTT	CASSSTAGRTEAFF
-	TRBJ1-2	TRBV5-1	many	TGCGCCAGCAGCCCGCGGGACAACCCAAATGGCTACACCTTC	CASSPRDNPNGYTF
TRBD1	TRBJ2-7	TRBV7-2	few	TGTGCCAGCAGCTTAGTATCGGACAGGGCAAACGAGCAGTACTTC	CASSLVSDRANEQYF
TRBD1	TRBJ2-7	TRBV4-2	-	TGTGCCAGCAGCCACCCGGGACAGGCCTTTTACGAGCAGTACTTC	CASSHPGQAFYEQYF